These 17 T cell receptor beta chains share one sample of origin, sequenced in a study of cytomegalovirus exposure and HLA in healthy donors. In the PCR, 60 Vbeta and 13 Jbeta primers were used. TCRdb keeps only in-frame clones here, not all; method: immunoSEQ multiplex PCR. Here the sample spans more than 100,000 clones, roughly 70% being singletons. Sequencing was carried out using PBMCs. These receptor sequences come from a man in his forties or fifties in good health and CMV-seropositive.

The chain employs TRBV5-5 and TRBJ1-6; possibly TRBD1 for D (5 bases). Germline CDR1 and CDR2: SGHKS and YYEKEE (reference sequence). The germline V and J ends were trimmed by 1 base and 6 bases, with 11 bases remaining between them. The CDR3 has 15 amino acids. The CDR3 sequence is CASSLKGLVNSPLHF. In DNA, the CDR3 is TGTGCCAGCAGCTTGAAGGGACTGGTTAATTCACCCCTCCACTTT.

Only a few counts were recorded for this clone. CDR3 sequence reads: CASSPDRATYEQYF. In DNA form, the CDR3 reads TGCGCCAGCAGTCCGGACAGGGCGACCTACGAGCAGTACTTC. The rearrangement links TRBV10-1 to TRBJ2-5; TRBD1 agrees at 8 bases. The tail of the sequence fits TRBJ2-7 better, so the J call may be wrong. This CDR3 has 14 amino acids. The V gene's germline CDR1 is WNHNN and CDR2 SYGVQD (reference sequence).

This chain joins TRBV7-5 and TRBJ1-1; the table's D call, TRBD1, was not checked against the DNA. TRBV7-5 is recorded as a pseudogene. This CDR3 contains 16 residues. CDR3 in amino acids: CVRSLNLGTGGTEAFF. The DNA of the CDR3 is TGTGTCAGAAGCTTAAACCTCGGGACAGGGGGGACTGAAGCTTTCTTT.

This clone was found many times. Other DNA sequences in the sample encode the same CDR3. The rearrangement uses TRBV2 and TRBJ1-1; D perhaps matches TRBD1 (6 bases). The CDR3 loop spans 13 amino acids. Per germline, CDR1 SNHLY and CDR2 FYNNEI. V lost 4 bases and J lost 0, with 6 bases in between. In DNA, the CDR3 is TGTGCCAGCAGTGGACAGGTGAACACTGAAGCTTTCTTT. This sequence encodes CASSGQVNTEAFF.

This chain links TRBV5-1 with TRBJ1-5; the D gene is possibly TRBD1 (6 bases). The CDR3 consists of 15 residues. Trimming stripped 3 bases from V and 0 bases from J, with 10 bases between. CDR1 and CDR2 (germline): SGHRS, YFSETQ. This CDR3 reads CASSSTGNSNQPQHF. CDR3 bases: TGCGCCAGCAGCTCCACAGGGAATAGCAATCAGCCCCAGCATTTT.

This chain links TRBV15 with TRBJ2-2; D might be TRBD2 (6 bases). The V gene lost 3 bases and the J gene lost 1 base, with 9 bases spanning the gap. Per the germline V gene, CDR1 is LNHNV and CDR2 is YYDKDF (reference sequence). This CDR3 has 15 residues. The CDR3 DNA sequence: TGTGCCACCAGCAGGGGAGGACGGAACACCGGGGAGCTGTTTTTT. Its protein product is CATSRGGRNTGELFF.

This sequence joins TRBV28 and TRBJ1-2; 8 bases are a match to TRBD1. The V gene end was trimmed by 3 bases and the J gene end by 4 bases; junction bases not matched to a gene: 4. CDR1 and CDR2 from the germline V gene are MDHEN and SYDVKM. The length of the CDR3 is 14 residues. The CDR3 is CASSLTGASYGYTF. The CDR3 DNA is TGTGCCAGCAGTTTGACAGGGGCGAGCTATGGCTACACCTTC.

This chain uses TRBV18 with TRBJ2-1; D unclear. Germline V gene data show CDR1 as KGHSH and CDR2 as LQKENI. The CDR3 totals 13 residues. V lost 3 bases and J 5 bases, leaving 8 bases between the germline ends. The CDR3 region is CASSPGPNNEQFF. CDR3 DNA: TGTGCCAGCTCACCGGGCCCAAACAATGAGCAGTTCTTC.

There are a few counts of this clone. This chain connects TRBV5-1 to TRBJ2-1; 9 positions agree with TRBD2. The CDR3 contains 15 residues. The trim removed 5 bases at V and 8 bases at J, leaving 11 bases unmatched. Looked up from germline, CDR1 is SGHRS and CDR2 is YFSETQ. CDR3 nucleotide sequence: TGCGCCAGCAGGCCTAGGGCGGGAGGGCCGGATGAGCAGTTCTTC. The encoded protein is CASRPRAGGPDEQFF.

The chain uses TRBV5-5 and TRBJ2-2, with D tentatively TRBD1 (6 bases). V lost 4 bases to trimming and J lost 8 bases, with 12 bases between them. The CDR3 is 13 residues long. Germline V gene lookup returns CDR1 SGHKS and CDR2 YYEKEE (reference sequence). Here the CDR3 DNA reads TGTGCCAGCAGCCCACAGGGTTGGGGGGAGCTGTTTTTT. Translating it yields CASSPQGWGELFF.

This clone was seen a single time. The rearrangement joins TRBV11-3 to TRBJ2-7; D remains unclear. In germline, CDR1 is SGHNT, CDR2 YENEEA. The CDR3 sequence is 12 residues long. The germline V and J ends were trimmed by 3 bases and 5 bases, with 8 bases remaining between them. CDR3 residues: CASSFTENEQYF. CDR3 nucleotide sequence: TGTGCCAGCAGCTTCACAGAGAACGAGCAGTACTTC.

The chain couples TRBV6-6 to TRBJ2-5, with 7 bases matching TRBD1. V lost 5 bases to trimming and J lost 5 bases; unmatched junction nucleotides: 11. This CDR3 has 15 residues. Germline-derived CDR1 and CDR2 are MNHNY and SVGAGI (reference sequence). This CDR3 reads CASSRPTGSGETQYF. DNA of the CDR3: TGTGCCAGCAGTCGCCCGACAGGGTCTGGGGAGACCCAGTACTTC.

The CDR3 DNA follows: TGTGCCAGCAGCCAAGGAGCTGGACTACCCCAGTATACGCAGTATTTT. Translated: CASSQGAGLPQYTQYF. The chain is built from TRBV4-2 and TRBJ2-3, with D maybe TRBD2 (6 bases). The CDR3 consists of 16 residues. Trimming removed 1 base from V and 7 bases from J, with 18 bases in between. CDR1 and CDR2 (germline): LGHNA, YNFKEQ.

The CDR3 is CASSMASRETQYF. CDR3 nucleotide sequence: TGTGCCAGTAGTATGGCTAGCCGGGAGACCCAGTACTTC. The genes are TRBV19 and TRBJ2-5; D is possibly TRBD2 (5 bases). CDR3 size: 13 residues. The V end lost 3 bases, the J end lost 5 bases, and 10 bases lay between the germline ends. Germline assignment: CDR1 LNHDA and CDR2 SQIVND (reference sequence).

The V gene is TRBV19, the J gene TRBJ1-1, with TRBD1 matching 9 bases. CDR1 LNHDA and CDR2 SQIVND come from the germline V gene (reference sequence). The CDR3 extends over 16 amino acids. Losses at the gene ends were 5 bases for V and 0 bases for J; bases not matched to a gene: 7. CDR3 nucleotides: TGTGCCAGTAGTCCTAGACAGGGGGTGCTGAACACTGAAGCTTTCTTT. Its translation is CASSPRQGVLNTEAFF.

This clone was seen a few times. The chain carries TRBV11-1 and TRBJ2-1; TRBD2 is a possible D gene (6 bases). V dropped 6 bases and J dropped 5 bases, with 17 bases sitting between them. Germline CDR1 reads SGHAT; CDR2 reads FQDESV (reference sequence). The CDR3 is 15 amino acids. The CDR3 nucleotides are TGTGCCAGCAGACGGGACCATGGAGGGGACAATGAGCAGTTCTTC. It yields the protein CASRRDHGGDNEQFF.

This clone came up a few times. This chain connects TRBV10-3 to TRBJ2-5; the D is unclear. The end of the DNA is better explained by TRBJ2-7, so the J call may be wrong. There are 13 residues in the CDR3. Germline V gene lookup returns CDR1 ENHRY and CDR2 SYGVKD. The CDR3: CATSTPADYEQYF. The CDR3 DNA follows: TGTGCCACCTCGACACCCGCGGACTACGAGCAGTACTTC.